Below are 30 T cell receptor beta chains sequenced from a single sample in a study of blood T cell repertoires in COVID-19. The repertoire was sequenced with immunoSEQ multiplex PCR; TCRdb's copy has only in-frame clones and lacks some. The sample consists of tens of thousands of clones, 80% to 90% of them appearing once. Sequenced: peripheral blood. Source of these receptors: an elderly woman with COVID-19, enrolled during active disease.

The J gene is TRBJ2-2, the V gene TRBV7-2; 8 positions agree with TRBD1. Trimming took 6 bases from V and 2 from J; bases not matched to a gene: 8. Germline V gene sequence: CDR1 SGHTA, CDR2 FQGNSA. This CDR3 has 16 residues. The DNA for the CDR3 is TGTGCCAGCAGGACCCAGGGGGCGGTAAACACCGGGGAGCTGTTTTTT. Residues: CASRTQGAVNTGELFF.

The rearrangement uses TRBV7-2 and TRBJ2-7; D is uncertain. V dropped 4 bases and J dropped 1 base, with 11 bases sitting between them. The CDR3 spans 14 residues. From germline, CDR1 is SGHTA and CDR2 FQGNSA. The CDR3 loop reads CASSSLGQSYEQYF. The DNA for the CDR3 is TGTGCCAGCAGCTCTCTGGGCCAGTCCTACGAGCAGTACTTC.

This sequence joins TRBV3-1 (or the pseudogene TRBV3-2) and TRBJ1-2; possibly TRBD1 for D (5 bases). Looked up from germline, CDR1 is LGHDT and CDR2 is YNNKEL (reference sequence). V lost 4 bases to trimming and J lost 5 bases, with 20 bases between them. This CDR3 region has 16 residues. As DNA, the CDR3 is TGTGCCAGCAGCCCCACCGTGGCGGGGGGATTTTATGGCTACACCTTC. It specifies CASSPTVAGGFYGYTF.

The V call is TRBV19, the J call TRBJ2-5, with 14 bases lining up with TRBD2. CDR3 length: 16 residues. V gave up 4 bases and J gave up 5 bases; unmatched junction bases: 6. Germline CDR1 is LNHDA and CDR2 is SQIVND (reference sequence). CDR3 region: CASSTRLAGGRETQYF. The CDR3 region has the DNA TGTGCCAGTAGTACTCGACTAGCGGGGGGGCGGGAGACCCAGTACTTC.

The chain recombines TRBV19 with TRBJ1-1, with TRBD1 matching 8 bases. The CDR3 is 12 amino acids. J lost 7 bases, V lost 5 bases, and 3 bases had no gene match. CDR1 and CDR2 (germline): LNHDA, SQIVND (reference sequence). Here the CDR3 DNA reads TGTGCCAGTAGTGGGGACAGGATTGAAGCTTTCTTT. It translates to CASSGDRIEAFF.

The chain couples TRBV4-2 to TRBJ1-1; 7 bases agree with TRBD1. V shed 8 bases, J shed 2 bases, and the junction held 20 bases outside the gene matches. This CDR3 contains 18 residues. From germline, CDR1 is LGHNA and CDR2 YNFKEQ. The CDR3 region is CASRSSPVLGQDNTEAFF. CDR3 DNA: TGTGCCAGCCGATCGTCACCCGTTCTTGGACAGGACAACACTGAAGCTTTCTTT.

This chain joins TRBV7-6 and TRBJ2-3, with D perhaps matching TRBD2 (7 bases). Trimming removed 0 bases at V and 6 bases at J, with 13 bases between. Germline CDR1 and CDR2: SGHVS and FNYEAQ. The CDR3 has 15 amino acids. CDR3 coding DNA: TGTGCCAGCAGCTTAGCGGGGGGGCCGGGGGATACGCAGTATTTT. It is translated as CASSLAGGPGDTQYF.

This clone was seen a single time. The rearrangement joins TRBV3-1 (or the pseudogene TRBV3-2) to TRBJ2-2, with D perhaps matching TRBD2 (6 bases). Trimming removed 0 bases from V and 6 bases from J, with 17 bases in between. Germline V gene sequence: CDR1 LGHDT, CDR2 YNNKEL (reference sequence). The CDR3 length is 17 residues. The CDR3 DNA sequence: TGTGCCAGCAGCCAAGATGGGGCGGGGAATGCGGCCGGGGAGCTGTTTTTT. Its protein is CASSQDGAGNAAGELFF.

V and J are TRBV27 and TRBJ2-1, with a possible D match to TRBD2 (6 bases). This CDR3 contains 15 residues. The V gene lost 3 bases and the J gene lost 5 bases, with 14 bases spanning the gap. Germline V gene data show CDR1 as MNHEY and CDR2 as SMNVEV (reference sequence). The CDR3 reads CASSLGLATHNEQFF. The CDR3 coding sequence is TGTGCCAGCAGTTTGGGGCTAGCGACGCACAATGAGCAGTTCTTC.

The CDR3 DNA reads TGTGCCAGCAGCCAAGGTGGGGGGTCCACAGATACGCAGTATTTT. It yields the protein CASSQGGGSTDTQYF. The chain uses TRBV3-1 (or the pseudogene TRBV3-2) and TRBJ2-3, with a weak D call TRBD2 (6 bases). V shed 1 base and J shed 2 bases, with 10 bases lying between them. Germline V gene lookup returns CDR1 LGHDT and CDR2 YNNKEL (reference sequence). The CDR3 loop spans 15 amino acids.

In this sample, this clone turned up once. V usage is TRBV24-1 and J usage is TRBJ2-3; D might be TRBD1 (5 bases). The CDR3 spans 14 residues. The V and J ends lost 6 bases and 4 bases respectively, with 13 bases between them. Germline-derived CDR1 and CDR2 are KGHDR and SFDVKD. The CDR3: CATSRGLASDTQYF. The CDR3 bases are TGTGCCACCAGTAGGGGCCTGGCGTCAGATACGCAGTATTTT.

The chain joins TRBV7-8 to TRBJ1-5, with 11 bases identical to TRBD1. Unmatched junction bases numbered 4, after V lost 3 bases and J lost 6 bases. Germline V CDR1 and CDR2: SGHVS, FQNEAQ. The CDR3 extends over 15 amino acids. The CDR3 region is CASSLGQGEVQPQHF. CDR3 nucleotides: TGTGCCAGCAGCTTGGGACAGGGGGAAGTTCAGCCCCAGCATTTT.

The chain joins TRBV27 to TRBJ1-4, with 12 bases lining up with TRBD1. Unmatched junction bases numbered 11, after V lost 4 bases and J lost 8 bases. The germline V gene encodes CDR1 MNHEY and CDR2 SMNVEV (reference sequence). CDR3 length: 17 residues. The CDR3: CASSSKGQGAVREKLFF. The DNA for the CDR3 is TGTGCCAGCAGTTCCAAGGGACAGGGGGCTGTGAGGGAAAAACTGTTTTTT.

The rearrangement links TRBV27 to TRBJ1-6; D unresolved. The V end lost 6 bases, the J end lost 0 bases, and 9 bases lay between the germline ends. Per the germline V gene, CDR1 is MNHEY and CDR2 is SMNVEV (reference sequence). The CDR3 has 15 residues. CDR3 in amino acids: CASRTSSSYNSPLHF. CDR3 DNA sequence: TGTGCCAGCAGGACTTCGAGCTCCTATAATTCACCCCTCCACTTT.

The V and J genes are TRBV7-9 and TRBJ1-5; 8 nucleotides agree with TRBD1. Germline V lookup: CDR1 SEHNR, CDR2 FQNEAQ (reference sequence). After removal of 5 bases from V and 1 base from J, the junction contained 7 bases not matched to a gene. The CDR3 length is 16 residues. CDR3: CASSLWTGLSNQPQHF. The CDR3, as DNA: TGTGCCAGCAGCCTCTGGACAGGGCTGAGCAATCAGCCCCAGCATTTT. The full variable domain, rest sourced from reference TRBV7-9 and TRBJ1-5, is DTGVSQNPRHKITKRGQNVTFRCDPISEHNRLYWYRQTLGQGPEFLTYFQNEAQLEKSRLLSDRFSAERPKGSFSTLEIQRTEQGDSAMYLCASSLWTGLSNQPQHFGDGTRLSIL.

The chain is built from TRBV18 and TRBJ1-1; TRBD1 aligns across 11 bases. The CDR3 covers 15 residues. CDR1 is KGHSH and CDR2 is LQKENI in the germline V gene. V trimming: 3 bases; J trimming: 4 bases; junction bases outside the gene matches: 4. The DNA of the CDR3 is TGTGCCAGCTCACCGGACAGGGGGCCGTCCACTGAAGCTTTCTTT. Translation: CASSPDRGPSTEAFF.

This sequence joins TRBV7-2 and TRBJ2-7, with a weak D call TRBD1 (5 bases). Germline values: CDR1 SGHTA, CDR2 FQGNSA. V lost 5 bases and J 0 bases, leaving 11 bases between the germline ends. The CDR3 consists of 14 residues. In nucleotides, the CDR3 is TGTGCCAGCAGCCAGACAGCTTCCTCCTACGAGCAGTACTTC. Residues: CASSQTASSYEQYF.

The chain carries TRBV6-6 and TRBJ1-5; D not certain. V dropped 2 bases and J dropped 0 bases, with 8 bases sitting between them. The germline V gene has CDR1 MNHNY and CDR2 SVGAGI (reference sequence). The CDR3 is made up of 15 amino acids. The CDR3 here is CASSYPSNSNQPQHF. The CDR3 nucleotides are TGTGCCAGCAGTTACCCTTCTAATAGCAATCAGCCCCAGCATTTT.

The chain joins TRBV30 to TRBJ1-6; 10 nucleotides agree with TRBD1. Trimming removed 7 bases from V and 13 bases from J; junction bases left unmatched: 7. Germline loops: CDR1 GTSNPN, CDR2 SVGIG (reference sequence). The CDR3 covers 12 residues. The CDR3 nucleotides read TGTGCCTCAGACAGGGGGCAAGGGCCCCTCCACTTT. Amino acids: CASDRGQGPLHF.

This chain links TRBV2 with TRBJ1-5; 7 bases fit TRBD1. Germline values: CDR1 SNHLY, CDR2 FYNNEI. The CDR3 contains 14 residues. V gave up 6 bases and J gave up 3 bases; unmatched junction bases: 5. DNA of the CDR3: TGTGCCAGCAGAGGAGACAGGGACAATCAGCCCCAGCATTTT. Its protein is CASRGDRDNQPQHF.

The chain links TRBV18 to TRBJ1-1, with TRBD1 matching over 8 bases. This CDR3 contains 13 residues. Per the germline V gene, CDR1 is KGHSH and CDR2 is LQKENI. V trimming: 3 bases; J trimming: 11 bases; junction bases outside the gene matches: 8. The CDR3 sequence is CASSPDVDREAFF. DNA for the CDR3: TGTGCCAGCTCACCGGACGTGGACAGGGAGGCTTTCTTT.

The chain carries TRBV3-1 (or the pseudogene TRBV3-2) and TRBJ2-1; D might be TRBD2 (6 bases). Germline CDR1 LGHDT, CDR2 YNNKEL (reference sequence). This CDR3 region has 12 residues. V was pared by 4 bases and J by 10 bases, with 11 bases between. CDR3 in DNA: TGTGCCAGCAGCCTTAGCGGCCTAGAGCAGTTCTTC. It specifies CASSLSGLEQFF.

CDR3 sequence reads: CASSAEQGTGNTIYF. The CDR3 region has the DNA TGCGCCAGCAGCGCGGAACAGGGAACTGGAAACACCATATATTTT. V is TRBV5-1 and J is TRBJ1-3; D may be TRBD1 (6 bases). This CDR3 has 15 amino acids. The V gene lost 4 bases and the J gene lost 2 bases, with 13 bases spanning the gap. Germline assignment: CDR1 SGHRS and CDR2 YFSETQ.

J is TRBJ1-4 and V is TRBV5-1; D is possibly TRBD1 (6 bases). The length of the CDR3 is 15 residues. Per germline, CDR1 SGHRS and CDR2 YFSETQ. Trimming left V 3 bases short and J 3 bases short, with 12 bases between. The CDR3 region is CASSSGGGANEKLFF. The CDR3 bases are TGCGCCAGCAGCTCCGGAGGGGGGGCTAATGAAAAACTGTTTTTT.

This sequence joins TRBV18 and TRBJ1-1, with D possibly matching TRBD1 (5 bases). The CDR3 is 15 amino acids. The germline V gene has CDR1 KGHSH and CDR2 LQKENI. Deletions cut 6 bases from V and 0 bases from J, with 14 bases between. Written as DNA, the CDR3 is TGTGCCAGCTCCTGGGAGGGAGGGGTGAACACTGAAGCTTTCTTT. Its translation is CASSWEGGVNTEAFF.

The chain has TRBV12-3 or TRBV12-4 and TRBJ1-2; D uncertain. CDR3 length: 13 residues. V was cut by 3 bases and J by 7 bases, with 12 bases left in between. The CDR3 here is CASSLDEGGGYTF. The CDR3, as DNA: TGTGCCAGCAGTTTGGATGAGGGAGGTGGCTACACCTTC.

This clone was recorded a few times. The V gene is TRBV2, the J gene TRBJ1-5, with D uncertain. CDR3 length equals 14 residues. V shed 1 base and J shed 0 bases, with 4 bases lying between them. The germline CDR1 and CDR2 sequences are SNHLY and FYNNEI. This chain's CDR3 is CASSEDYSNQPQHF. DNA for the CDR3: TGTGCCAGCAGTGAAGATTATAGCAATCAGCCCCAGCATTTT.

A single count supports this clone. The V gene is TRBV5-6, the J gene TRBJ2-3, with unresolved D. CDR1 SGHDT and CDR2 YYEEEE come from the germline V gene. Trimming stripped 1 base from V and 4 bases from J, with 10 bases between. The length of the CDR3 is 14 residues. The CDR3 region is CASSLSNLADTQYF. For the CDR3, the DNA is TGTGCCAGCAGCTTGTCAAACCTAGCAGATACGCAGTATTTT.

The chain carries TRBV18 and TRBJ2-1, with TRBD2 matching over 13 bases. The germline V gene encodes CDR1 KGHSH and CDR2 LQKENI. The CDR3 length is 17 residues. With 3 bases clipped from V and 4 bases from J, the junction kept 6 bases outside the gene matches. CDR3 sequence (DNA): TGTGCCAGCTCACCTTGGACTAGCGGGGGACCATACAATGAGCAGTTCTTC. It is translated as CASSPWTSGGPYNEQFF.

CDR3 loop: CASSFYSNQPQHF. CDR3 sequence (DNA): TGTGCCAGCAGTTTTTATAGCAATCAGCCCCAGCATTTT. The V gene is TRBV27, the J gene TRBJ1-5; the D is unclear. The CDR3 covers 13 residues. CDR1 and CDR2 (germline): MNHEY, SMNVEV (reference sequence). Trimming pared 3 bases from V and 0 bases from J, leaving 3 bases between.